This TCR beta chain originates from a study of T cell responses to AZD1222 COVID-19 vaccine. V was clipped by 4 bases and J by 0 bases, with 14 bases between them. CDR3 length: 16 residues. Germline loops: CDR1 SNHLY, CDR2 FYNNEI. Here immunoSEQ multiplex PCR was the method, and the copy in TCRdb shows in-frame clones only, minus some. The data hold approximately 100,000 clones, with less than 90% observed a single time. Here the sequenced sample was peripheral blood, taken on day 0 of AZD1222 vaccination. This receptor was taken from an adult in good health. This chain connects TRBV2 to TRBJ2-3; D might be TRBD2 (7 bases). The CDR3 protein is CASSAEGGGSTDTQYF. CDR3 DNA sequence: TGTGCCAGCAGTGCTGAGGGCGGGGGCAGCACAGATACGCAGTATTTT. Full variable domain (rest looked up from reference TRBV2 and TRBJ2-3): EPEVTQTPSHQVTQMGQEVILRCVPISNHLYFYWYRQILGQKVEFLVSFYNNEISEKSEIFDDQFSVERPDGSNFTLKIRSTKLEDSAMYFCASSAEGGGSTDTQYFGPGTRLTVL.